The 11 T cell receptor beta chains listed next were all sequenced from one sample in a study of cytomegalovirus exposure and HLA in healthy donors. The PCR used 60 Vbeta and 13 Jbeta primers. TCRdb's table, derived via immunoSEQ multiplex PCR, lists solely in-frame clones and lacks some. Seen here are 100,000 to 150,000 clones, 65% to 85% observed once, and the top ten hold approximately 4%. Sequencing input: PBMCs. These receptors all stem from a man aged 18-30 years in good health and CMV-seropositive.

The V and J genes are TRBV27 and TRBJ2-7; possibly TRBD1 for D (6 bases). Germline loops: CDR1 MNHEY, CDR2 SMNVEV (reference sequence). V was trimmed by 5 bases and J by 1 base, leaving 12 bases between them. The CDR3 is 14 residues long. CDR3 DNA: TGTGCCAGCAGTCCAAGCAGGGGTTCCTACGAGCAGTACTTC. Translation: CASSPSRGSYEQYF.

The chain is built from TRBV12-5 and TRBJ2-5; 10 nucleotides align to TRBD2. This CDR3 has 16 amino acids. Germline lookup yields CDR1 LGHNT and CDR2 FRNRAP. V lost 2 bases to trimming and J lost 3 bases; unmatched junction nucleotides: 6. DNA of the CDR3: TGTGCTAGTGGTTTGCCGACTCTAGCGGGAGAAGAGACCCAGTACTTC. Encoded protein: CASGLPTLAGEETQYF.

The sample holds one count of this clone. J is TRBJ2-6 and V is TRBV18; 8 positions match TRBD1. This CDR3 comprises 20 residues. The V gene end was trimmed by 2 bases and the J gene end by 1 base; junction bases not matched to a gene: 13. Looked up from germline, CDR1 is KGHSH and CDR2 is LQKENI. The CDR3 coding sequence is TGTGCCAGCTCACCATTCGTTGGGACAGGCAAATATTCTGGGGCCAACGTCCTGACTTTC. This encodes CASSPFVGTGKYSGANVLTF.

V and J are TRBV29-1 and TRBJ2-2; D remains ambiguous. The ends were cut back, 4 bases at V and 5 bases at J, with 11 bases in the middle. The CDR3 consists of 13 residues. Germline values: CDR1 SQVTM, CDR2 ANQGSEA. The DNA for the CDR3 is TGCAGCGTTGCAGAGGTTAGAACCGGGGAGCTGTTTTTT. Protein: CSVAEVRTGELFF.

The chain links TRBV27 to TRBJ1-4; D is uncertain. V lost 8 bases to trimming and J lost 4 bases, with 11 bases between them. The germline V gene has CDR1 MNHEY and CDR2 SMNVEV (reference sequence). There are 13 residues in the CDR3. This CDR3 is CASPGDCNEKLFF. In nucleotides, the CDR3 is TGTGCCAGCCCGGGAGACTGTAATGAAAAACTGTTTTTT.

J is TRBJ2-3 and V is TRBV12-5, with no clear D. Trimming took 1 base from V and 2 from J, leaving 7 bases between them. This CDR3 is 14 amino acids long. The germline CDR1 and CDR2 sequences are LGHNT and FRNRAP. The CDR3 loop reads CASGLDRNTDTQYF. In nucleotides, the CDR3 is TGTGCTAGTGGTTTGGACAGAAACACAGATACGCAGTATTTT.

The rearrangement links TRBV2 to TRBJ2-7, with D possibly being TRBD1 (6 bases). The V end lost 7 bases, the J end lost 1 base, and 14 bases lay between the germline ends. The CDR3 covers 14 residues. Germline loops: CDR1 SNHLY, CDR2 FYNNEI. CDR3 nucleotides: TGTGCCAGCACACCTAAGGACAGTTCCTACGAGCAGTACTTC. Protein: CASTPKDSSYEQYF.

The rearrangement joins TRBV27 to TRBJ2-2; 8 nucleotides line up with TRBD1. There are 15 residues in the CDR3. Germline values: CDR1 MNHEY, CDR2 SMNVEV (reference sequence). Trimming removed 5 bases from V and 6 bases from J; junction bases left unmatched: 8. This chain's CDR3 is CASSTRTGLPGELFF. CDR3 DNA: TGTGCCAGCAGTACCCGGACAGGGCTGCCCGGGGAGCTGTTTTTT.

The CDR3 bases are TGTGCCAGTAGTATAAGGGACAGGTCTTGGGGGGCCAACGTCCTGACTTTC. It yields the protein CASSIRDRSWGANVLTF. This rearrangement joins TRBV19 to TRBJ2-6; 8 bases align to TRBD1. The CDR3 runs to 17 residues. The V segment lost 2 bases and the J segment 4 bases; nucleotides outside the gene matches: 7. Germline V CDR1 and CDR2: LNHDA, SQIVND (reference sequence).

This rearrangement joins TRBV7-9 to TRBJ1-1, with TRBD1 identical over 8 bases. Unmatched junction bases numbered 4, after V lost 1 base and J lost 6 bases. Germline V gene sequence: CDR1 SEHNR, CDR2 FQNEAQ (reference sequence). There are 14 residues in the CDR3. The CDR3 nucleotides read TGTGCCAGCAGCTTAGGGACAGGGAAAGCTGAAGCTTTCTTT. Its protein is CASSLGTGKAEAFF.

J is TRBJ1-2 and V is TRBV7-9; maybe TRBD1 (6 bases). V shed 2 bases and J shed 5 bases, with 15 bases lying between them. Germline V gene lookup returns CDR1 SEHNR and CDR2 FQNEAQ (reference sequence). CDR3 length: 15 residues. CDR3 in DNA: TGTGCCAGCAGCTTATTCCAGGGACAAGGGTATGGCTACACCTTC. As protein: CASSLFQGQGYGYTF.